This T cell receptor beta chain was sequenced in a study of cytomegalovirus exposure and HLA in healthy donors. Study-wide results and caveats: The sole available immune exposure information was CMV serostatus. Upon later analysis, HLA-associated TCR beta chains proved more clonally expanded than other, equally common chains. Reports credit the classifier with highly specific, highly sensitive diagnosis of cytomegalovirus status. The study labeled 164 TCR beta chains cytomegalovirus-associated.

Germline CDR1 ENHRY, CDR2 SYGVKD. V was shortened by 6 bases and J by 4 bases, with 15 bases between the two germline ends. CDR3 length: 14 amino acids. As concerns this clone: Antigen specificity is unknown.

PCR involved 60 Vbeta and 13 Jbeta primers. Clones were read by immunoSEQ multiplex PCR, and TCRdb kept only the in-frame ones, dropping some. The sample contains approximately 100,000 clones, 70% to 80% of which appear only once. The receptor was isolated from a middle-aged woman in good health and CMV-seronegative. This chain uses TRBV10-3 with TRBJ1-1; TRBD1 might be the D (5 bases). Sequencing was done on a sample of PBMCs. This CDR3 is CAIRPQGSSTEAFF. CDR3 bases: TGTGCCATCAGACCCCAGGGATCGAGCACTGAAGCTTTCTTT.